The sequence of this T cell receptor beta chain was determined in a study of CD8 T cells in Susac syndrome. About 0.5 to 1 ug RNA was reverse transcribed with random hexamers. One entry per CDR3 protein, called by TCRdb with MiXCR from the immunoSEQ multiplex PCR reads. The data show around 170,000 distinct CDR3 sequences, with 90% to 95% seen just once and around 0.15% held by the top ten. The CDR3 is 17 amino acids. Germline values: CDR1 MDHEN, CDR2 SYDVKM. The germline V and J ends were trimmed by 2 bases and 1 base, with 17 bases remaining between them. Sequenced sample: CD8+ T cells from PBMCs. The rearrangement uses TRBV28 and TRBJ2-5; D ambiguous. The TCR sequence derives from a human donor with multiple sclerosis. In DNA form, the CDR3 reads TGTGCCAGCAGTTTACCTCACTTCGACACGACCCAAGAGACCCAGTACTTC. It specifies CASSLPHFDTTQETQYF.